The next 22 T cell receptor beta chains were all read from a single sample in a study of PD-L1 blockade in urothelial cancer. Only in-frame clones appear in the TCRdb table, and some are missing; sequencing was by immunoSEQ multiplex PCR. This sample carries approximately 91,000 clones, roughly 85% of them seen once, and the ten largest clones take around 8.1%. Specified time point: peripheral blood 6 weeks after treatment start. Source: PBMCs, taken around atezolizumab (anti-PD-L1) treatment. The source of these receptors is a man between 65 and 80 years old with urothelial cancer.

The CDR3 DNA is TGTGCAAGTCTTTCCATAACTGGGACAGAGGGTAACCGGACCCAAGAGACCCAGTACTTC. Translating gives CASLSITGTEGNRTQETQYF. The rearrangement links TRBV12-2 to TRBJ2-5; the table's D call, TRBD1, was not checked against the DNA. TRBV12-2 is a pseudogene segment. The CDR3 has 20 residues.

The CDR3: CASSPLGALGGEKLFF. In DNA form, the CDR3 reads TGCGCCAGCAGCCCCCTGGGGGCGCTGGGAGGGGAAAAACTGTTTTTT. V gene TRBV5-1 combines with J gene TRBJ1-4, with D tentatively TRBD1 (6 bases). Trimming left V 4 bases short and J 8 bases short, with 21 bases between. The V gene's germline CDR1 is SGHRS and CDR2 YFSETQ. The length of the CDR3 is 16 residues.

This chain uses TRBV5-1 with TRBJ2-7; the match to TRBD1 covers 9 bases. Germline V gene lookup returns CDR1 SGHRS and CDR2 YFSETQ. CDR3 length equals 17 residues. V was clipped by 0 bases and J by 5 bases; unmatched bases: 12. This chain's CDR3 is CASSLGPLTGGSHEQYF. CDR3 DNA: TGCGCCAGCAGCTTGGGTCCCCTGACAGGGGGATCCCACGAGCAGTACTTC.

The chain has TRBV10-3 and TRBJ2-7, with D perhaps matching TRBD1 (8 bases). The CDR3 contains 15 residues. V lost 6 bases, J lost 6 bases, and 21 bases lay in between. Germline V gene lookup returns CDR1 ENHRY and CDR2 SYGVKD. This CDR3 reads CAIRDREGLGVEQYF. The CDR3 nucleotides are TGTGCCATCAGGGACAGGGAGGGCCTAGGTGTCGAGCAGTACTTC.

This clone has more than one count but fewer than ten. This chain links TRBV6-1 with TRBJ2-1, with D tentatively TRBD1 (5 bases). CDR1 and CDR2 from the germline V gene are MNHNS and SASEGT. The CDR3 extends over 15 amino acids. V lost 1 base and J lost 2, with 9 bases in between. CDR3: CASSEGVGPYNEQFF. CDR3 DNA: TGTGCCAGCAGTGAAGGGGTGGGGCCCTACAATGAGCAGTTCTTC.

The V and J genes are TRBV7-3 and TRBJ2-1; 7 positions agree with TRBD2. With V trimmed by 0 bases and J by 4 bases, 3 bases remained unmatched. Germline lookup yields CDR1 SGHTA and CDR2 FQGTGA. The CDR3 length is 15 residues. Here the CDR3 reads CASSLTSGEYNEQFF. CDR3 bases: TGTGCCAGCAGCTTAACGAGCGGGGAGTACAATGAGCAGTTCTTC.

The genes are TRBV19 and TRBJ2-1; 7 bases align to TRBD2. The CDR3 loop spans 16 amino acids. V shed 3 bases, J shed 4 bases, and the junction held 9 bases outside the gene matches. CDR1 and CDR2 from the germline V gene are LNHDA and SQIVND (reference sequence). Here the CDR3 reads CASSMEAGVGYNEQFF. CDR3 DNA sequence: TGTGCCAGTAGTATGGAGGCGGGAGTGGGGTACAATGAGCAGTTCTTC.

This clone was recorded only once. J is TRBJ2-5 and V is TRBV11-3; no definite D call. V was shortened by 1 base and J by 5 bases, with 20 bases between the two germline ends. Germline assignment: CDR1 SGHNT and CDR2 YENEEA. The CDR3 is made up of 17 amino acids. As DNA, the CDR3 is TGTGCCAGCAGCTTAGGAAGTCGATCGGGTCTGCGGGAGACCCAGTACTTC. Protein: CASSLGSRSGLRETQYF. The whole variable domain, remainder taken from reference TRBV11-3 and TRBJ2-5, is EAGVVQSPRYKIIEKKQPVAFWCNPISGHNTLYWYLQNLGQGPELLIRYENEEAVDDSQLPKDRFSAERLKGVDSTLKIQPAELGDSAVYLCASSLGSRSGLRETQYFGPGTRLLVL.

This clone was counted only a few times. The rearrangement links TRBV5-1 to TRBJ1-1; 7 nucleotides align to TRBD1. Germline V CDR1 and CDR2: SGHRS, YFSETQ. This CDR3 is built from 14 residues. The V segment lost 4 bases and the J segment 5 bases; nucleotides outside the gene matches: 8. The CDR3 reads CASSHDRETTEAFF. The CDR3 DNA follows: TGCGCCAGCAGCCATGACAGGGAAACGACTGAAGCTTTCTTT.

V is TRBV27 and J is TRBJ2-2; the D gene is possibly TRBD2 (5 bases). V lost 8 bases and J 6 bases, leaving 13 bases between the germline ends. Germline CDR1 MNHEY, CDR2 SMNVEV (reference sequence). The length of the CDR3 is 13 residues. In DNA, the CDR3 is TGTGCCAGCCGGAGAACTAGGGCCGGGGAGCTGTTTTTT. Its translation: CASRRTRAGELFF.

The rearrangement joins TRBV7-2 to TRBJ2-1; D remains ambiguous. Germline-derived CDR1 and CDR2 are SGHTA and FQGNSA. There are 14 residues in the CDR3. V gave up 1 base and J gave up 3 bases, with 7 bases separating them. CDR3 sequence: CASSLVGFYNEQFF. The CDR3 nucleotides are TGTGCCAGCAGCTTAGTCGGGTTCTACAATGAGCAGTTCTTC.

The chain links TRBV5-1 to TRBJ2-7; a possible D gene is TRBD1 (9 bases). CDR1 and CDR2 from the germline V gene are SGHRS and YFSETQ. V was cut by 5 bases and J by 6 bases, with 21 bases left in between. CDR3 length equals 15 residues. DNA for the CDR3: TGCGCCAGCAGATCGGGGGGGGACAGGGCGAGCGAGCAGTACTTC. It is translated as CASRSGGDRASEQYF.

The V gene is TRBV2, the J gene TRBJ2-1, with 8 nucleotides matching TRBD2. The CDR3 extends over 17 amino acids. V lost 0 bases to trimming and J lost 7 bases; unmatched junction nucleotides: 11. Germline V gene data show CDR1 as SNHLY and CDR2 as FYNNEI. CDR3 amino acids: CASSEAHLAGGLNEQFF. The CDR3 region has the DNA TGTGCCAGCAGTGAAGCTCATCTGGCGGGAGGTTTAAATGAGCAGTTCTTC.

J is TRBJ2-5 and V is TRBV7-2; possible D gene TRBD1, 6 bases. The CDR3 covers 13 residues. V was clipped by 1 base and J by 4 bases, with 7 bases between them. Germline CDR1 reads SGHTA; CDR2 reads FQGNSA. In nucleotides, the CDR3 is TGTGCCAGCAGCTTAGACAGGGTAGAGACCCAGTACTTC. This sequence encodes CASSLDRVETQYF. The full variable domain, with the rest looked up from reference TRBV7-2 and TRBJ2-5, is GAGVSQSPSNKVTEKGKDVELRCDPISGHTALYWYRQSLGQGLEFLIYFQGNSAPDKSGLPSDRFSAERTGGSVSTLTIQRTQQEDSAVYLCASSLDRVETQYFGPGTRLLVL.

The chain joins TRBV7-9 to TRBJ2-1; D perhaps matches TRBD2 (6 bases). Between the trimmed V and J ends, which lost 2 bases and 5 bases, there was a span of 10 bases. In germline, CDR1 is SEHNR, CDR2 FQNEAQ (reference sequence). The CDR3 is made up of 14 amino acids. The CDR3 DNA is TGTGCCAGCAGCTTAAATCCGGGGGACAATGAGCAGTTCTTC. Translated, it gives CASSLNPGDNEQFF. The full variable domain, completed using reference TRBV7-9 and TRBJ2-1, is DTGVSQNPRHKITKRGQNVTFRCDPISEHNRLYWYRQTLGQGPEFLTYFQNEAQLEKSRLLSDRFSAERPKGSFSTLEIQRTEQGDSAMYLCASSLNPGDNEQFFGPGTRLTVL.

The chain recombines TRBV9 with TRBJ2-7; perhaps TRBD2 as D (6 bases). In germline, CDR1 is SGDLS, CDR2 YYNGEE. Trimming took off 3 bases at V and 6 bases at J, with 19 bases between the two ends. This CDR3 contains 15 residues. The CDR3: CASSAHPGTPSEQYF. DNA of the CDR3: TGTGCCAGCAGCGCCCACCCCGGGACTCCCTCCGAGCAGTACTTC.

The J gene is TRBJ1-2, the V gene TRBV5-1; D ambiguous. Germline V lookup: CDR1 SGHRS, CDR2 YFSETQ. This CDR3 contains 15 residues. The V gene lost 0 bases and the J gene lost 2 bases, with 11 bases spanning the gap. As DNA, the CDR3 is TGCGCCAGCAGCTTGGGGCCGCTGCCGAACTATGGCTACACCTTC. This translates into CASSLGPLPNYGYTF.

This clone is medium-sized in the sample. The DNA of the CDR3 is TGTGCCAGCAGCTTCACTAGCGGGGACTTCCTAAATGAGCAGTTCTTC. This translates into CASSFTSGDFLNEQFF. The V call is TRBV7-6, the J call TRBJ2-1, with 10 positions matching TRBD2. Germline V gene data show CDR1 as SGHVS and CDR2 as FNYEAQ. The junction had 9 bases not matched to a gene; V was cut back by 3 bases and J by 7 bases. The CDR3 is 16 amino acids. Supplemented by reference TRBV7-6 and TRBJ2-1, the full variable domain reads GAGVSQSPRYKVTKRGQDVALRCDPISGHVSLYWYRQALGQGPEFLTYFNYEAQQDKSGLPNDRFSAERPEGSISTLTIQRTEQRDSAMYRCASSFTSGDFLNEQFFGPGTRLTVL.

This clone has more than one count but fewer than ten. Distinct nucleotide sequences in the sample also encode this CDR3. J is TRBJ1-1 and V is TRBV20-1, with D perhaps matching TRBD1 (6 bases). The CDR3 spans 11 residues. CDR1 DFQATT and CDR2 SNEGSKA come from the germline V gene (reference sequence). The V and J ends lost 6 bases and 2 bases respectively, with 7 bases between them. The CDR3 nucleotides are TGCAGTGCCAGGGGAAACACTGAAGCTTTCTTT. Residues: CSARGNTEAFF.

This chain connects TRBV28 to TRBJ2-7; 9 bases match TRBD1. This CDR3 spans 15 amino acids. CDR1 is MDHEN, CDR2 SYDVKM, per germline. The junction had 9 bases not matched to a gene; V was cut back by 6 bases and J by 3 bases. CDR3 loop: CASSPGTGFVYEQYF. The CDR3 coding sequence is TGTGCCAGCAGCCCCGGGACAGGGTTCGTCTACGAGCAGTACTTC.

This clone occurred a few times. CDR3 DNA sequence: TGCGCCAGCAGCCATCAGGGGGACACTGAAGCTTTCTTT. This codes for CASSHQGDTEAFF. The V gene is TRBV4-1, the J gene TRBJ1-1; 7 bases align to TRBD1. Germline V CDR1 and CDR2: MGHRA, YSYEKL. The CDR3 has 13 amino acids. The V gene end was trimmed by 3 bases and the J gene end by 3 bases; junction bases not matched to a gene: 1.

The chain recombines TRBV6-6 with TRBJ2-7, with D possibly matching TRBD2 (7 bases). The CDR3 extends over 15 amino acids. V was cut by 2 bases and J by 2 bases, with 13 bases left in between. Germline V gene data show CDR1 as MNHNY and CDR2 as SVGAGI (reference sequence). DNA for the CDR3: TGTGCCAGCAGTTACGGGGCGGGGGCACCCTACGAGCAGTACTTC. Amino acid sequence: CASSYGAGAPYEQYF.